This passage covers 13 T cell receptor beta chains from one sample sequenced in a study of T cell responses to AZD1222 COVID-19 vaccine. The method was immunoSEQ multiplex PCR; TCRdb's version includes in-frame clones alone and lacks a portion of them. The sample consists of 89,000 or so clones, more than 70% of them appearing once. This specimen consisted of peripheral blood, obtained 28 days after the second AZD1222 dose. Every receptor here comes from an adult who received the AZD1222 COVID-19 vaccine.

The rearrangement links TRBV25-1 to TRBJ2-1; TRBD2 matches at 10 bases. The CDR3 runs to 18 residues. Germline V gene data show CDR1 as MGHDK and CDR2 as SYGVNS. V trimming: 4 bases; J trimming: 2 bases; junction bases outside the gene matches: 11. CDR3 protein: CASSAMGIAGGPYNEQFF. CDR3 nucleotide sequence: TGTGCCAGCAGTGCCATGGGTATAGCGGGAGGCCCCTACAATGAGCAGTTCTTC. Filled out from reference TRBV25-1 and TRBJ2-1, the complete variable domain reads EADIYQTPRYLVIGTGKKITLECSQTMGHDKMYWYQQDPGMELHLIHYSYGVNSTEKGDLSSESTVSRIRTEHFPLTLESARPSHTSQYLCASSAMGIAGGPYNEQFFGPGTRLTVL.

The chain is built from TRBV24-1 and TRBJ2-1; maybe TRBD2 (6 bases). This CDR3 region has 15 residues. The V and J ends lost 4 bases and 3 bases respectively, with 12 bases between them. Germline CDR1 and CDR2: KGHDR and SFDVKD. The CDR3 nucleotides are TGTGCCACCAGTGACTCAACCGGGGGCTACAATGAGCAGTTCTTC. It yields the protein CATSDSTGGYNEQFF.

For the CDR3, the DNA is TGTGCCAGCAGCCTAGAGACAGGGATGAGCGGCAATCAGCCCCAGCATTTT. It translates to CASSLETGMSGNQPQHF. V is TRBV7-6 and J is TRBJ1-5; TRBD1 aligns across 7 bases. This CDR3 spans 17 amino acids. Germline V gene data show CDR1 as SGHVS and CDR2 as FNYEAQ. J lost 2 bases, V lost 5 bases, and 12 bases had no gene match.

This rearrangement joins TRBV5-5 to TRBJ2-7, with a possible D match to TRBD1 (6 bases). This CDR3 is built from 15 residues. V lost 0 bases, J lost 4 bases, and 14 bases lay in between. Germline lookup yields CDR1 SGHKS and CDR2 YYEKEE (reference sequence). CDR3 nucleotides: TGTGCCAGCAGCTTGGGGCCTGGGGGCGGGTACGAGCAGTACTTC. This sequence encodes CASSLGPGGGYEQYF.

The chain couples TRBV19 to TRBJ1-2, with 7 nucleotides matching TRBD1. Germline V gene data show CDR1 as LNHDA and CDR2 as SQIVND (reference sequence). V shed 7 bases and J 5 bases; nucleotides not matched to a gene: 7. The CDR3 is 13 amino acids. The CDR3 loop reads CASNLDRSYGYTF. The DNA for the CDR3 is TGTGCCAGTAACCTGGACAGGTCGTATGGCTACACCTTC.

V gene TRBV7-9 combines with J gene TRBJ2-2, with TRBD1 identical over 9 bases. With V trimmed by 4 bases and J by 5 bases, 8 bases remained unmatched. The germline CDR1 and CDR2 sequences are SEHNR and FQNEAQ (reference sequence). The CDR3 loop spans 16 amino acids. The chain's CDR3 is CASSSPGQGGTGELFF. For the CDR3, the DNA is TGTGCCAGCAGCTCTCCGGGACAGGGTGGAACCGGGGAGCTGTTTTTT.

Here the CDR3 DNA reads TGCGCCAGCAGTCCTCGGGGGGGGAGCTCCTACGAGCAGTACTTC. It translates to CASSPRGGSSYEQYF. The rearrangement joins TRBV23-1 to TRBJ2-7, with 8 bases lining up with TRBD2. TRBV23-1 belongs to the ORF category, with a function that is uncertain. This CDR3 region has 15 residues. The V segment lost 4 bases and the J segment 0 bases; nucleotides outside the gene matches: 5.

This chain joins TRBV6-5 and TRBJ1-5; TRBD1 matches at 8 bases. Germline CDR1 and CDR2: MNHEY and SVGAGI. Trimming cost V 2 bases and J 1 base; bases outside gene matches: 1. This CDR3 is 15 amino acids long. In DNA form, the CDR3 reads TGTGCCAGCAGTTACGGGACAGGAAGCAATCAGCCCCAGCATTTT. The encoded protein is CASSYGTGSNQPQHF.

This rearrangement joins TRBV6-6 to TRBJ1-3; D gene uncertain. Per the germline V gene, CDR1 is MNHNY and CDR2 is SVGAGI (reference sequence). Trimming stripped 7 bases from V and 0 bases from J, with 10 bases between. The CDR3 is 14 residues long. The CDR3 protein is CASKEAHSGNTIYF. The CDR3 DNA is TGTGCCAGCAAGGAGGCGCACTCTGGAAACACCATATATTTT.

The V gene is TRBV5-4, the J gene TRBJ2-7; D might be TRBD2 (5 bases). V dropped 3 bases and J dropped 2 bases, with 6 bases sitting between them. This CDR3 has 12 residues. Germline V gives CDR1 SGHNT, CDR2 YYREEE (reference sequence). This CDR3 is CASSSGTYEQYF. The CDR3, as DNA: TGTGCCAGCAGCTCGGGAACCTACGAGCAGTACTTC.

This chain joins TRBV23-1 and TRBJ2-7, with a weak D call TRBD2 (5 bases). TRBV23-1 is an open reading frame, and its role is uncertain. This CDR3 contains 15 residues. V was cut by 4 bases and J by 4 bases, with 17 bases left in between. The CDR3 sequence is CASSPEGDGPYEQYF. The DNA of the CDR3 is TGCGCCAGCAGTCCCGAGGGAGATGGCCCTTACGAGCAGTACTTC.

In DNA form, the CDR3 reads TGTGCCAGCAGCCAAGGACTAGCGGGGGGAGCGGATGAGCAGTTCTTC. Translating it yields CASSQGLAGGADEQFF. The chain employs TRBV3-1 (or the pseudogene TRBV3-2) and TRBJ2-1, with 13 bases aligning to TRBD2. The CDR3 is made up of 16 amino acids. J gave up 8 bases and V 1 base, and 5 bases lay outside the gene matches. The germline CDR1 and CDR2 sequences are LGHDT and YNNKEL (reference sequence).

DNA of the CDR3: TGTGCCAGCAGTCCCCCCCCGTACAATGAGCAGTTCTTC. Protein product: CASSPPPYNEQFF. V usage is TRBV12-3 or TRBV12-4 and J usage is TRBJ2-1; D unclear. The CDR3 runs to 13 residues. V was cut by 5 bases and J by 4 bases, with 9 bases left in between.